These 10 T cell receptor beta chains were all obtained from the same sample, sequenced in a study of metastatic and nonmetastatic thyroid tumors. No patient had received any treatment before thyroid surgery. TCRdb reprocessed the PCR reads using MiXCR. The sample shows 40,000 or so clones, 20% to 30% of them seen only once. Material for sequencing was blood. These receptors were collected from a female donor with papillary thyroid cancer or a benign thyroid nodule (not recorded which). Some clones in this sample may be carry-over from other donors' samples.

A remark on this clone: A read error may account for a junction end that differs from germline. The rearrangement links TRBV7-9 to TRBJ2-1, with TRBD1 as a possible D gene (6 bases). The germline V gene has CDR1 SEHNR and CDR2 FQNEAQ (reference sequence). This CDR3 comprises 13 residues. The CDR3 reads CAISWIRGNEQFF. CDR3 coding DNA: TGTGCCATCAGCTGGATCAGGGGAAATGAGCAGTTCTTC.

This clone came up many times. V usage is TRBV5-1 and J usage is TRBJ2-7; D unclear. The germline gives CDR1 SGHRS, CDR2 YFSETQ. The CDR3 is made up of 14 amino acids. Trimming took 7 bases from V and 2 from J, leaving 16 bases between them. Here the CDR3 reads CASRTDPVAYEQYF. The CDR3 DNA reads as TGCGCCAGCCGGACGGACCCTGTAGCCTACGAGCAGTACTTC.

V is TRBV7-9 and J is TRBJ1-6; D is uncertain. CDR1 is SEHNR and CDR2 is FQNEAQ in the germline V gene (reference sequence). CDR3 length equals 14 residues. V lost 5 bases, J lost 7 bases, and 12 bases lay in between. The CDR3 loop is CASSNGRDNSPLHF. For the CDR3, the DNA is TGTGCCAGCAGCAATGGACGCGACAATTCACCCCTCCACTTT.

This clone has at least ten counts. The sample contains more than one DNA sequence encoding this CDR3. The V and J genes are TRBV29-1 and TRBJ1-1, with D possibly being TRBD1 (5 bases). Trimming took 7 bases from V and 11 from J, leaving 20 bases between them. Germline lookup yields CDR1 SQVTM and CDR2 ANQGSEA. The CDR3 covers 12 residues. CDR3 sequence reads: CSARGGPEGAFF. CDR3 nucleotides: TGCAGCGCCCGGGGCGGCCCCGAGGGGGCTTTCTTT. The complete variable domain, with remaining parts taken from reference TRBV29-1 and TRBJ1-1, reads SAVISQKPSRDICQRGTSLTIQCQVDSQVTMMFWYRQQPGQSLTLIATANQGSEATYESGFVIDKFPISRPNLTFSTLTVSNMSPEDSSIYLCSARGGPEGAFFGQGTRLTVV.

This chain connects TRBV5-1 to TRBJ1-1, with TRBD1 matching over 7 bases. The CDR3 covers 15 residues. Trimming took 3 bases from V and 0 from J; bases not matched to a gene: 5. The germline CDR1 and CDR2 sequences are SGHRS and YFSETQ. This CDR3 is CASSSLQGMNTEAFF. CDR3 DNA sequence: TGCGCCAGCAGCTCCTTACAGGGGATGAACACTGAAGCTTTCTTT.

As to this clone: The junction does not match germline at one end; this may be a read error. This sequence joins TRBV6-1 and TRBJ2-7; the match to TRBD1 covers 8 bases. The CDR3 sequence is 15 residues long. The germline V gene encodes CDR1 MNHNS and CDR2 SASEGT. The CDR3 DNA reads TGTACCAGCAGTGAAGCCGGGACAGGTGTCTACGAGCAGTACTTC. Protein sequence: CTSSEAGTGVYEQYF.

The V gene is TRBV25-1, the J gene TRBJ2-7; D uncertain. Germline assignment: CDR1 MGHDK and CDR2 SYGVNS. CDR3 length: 13 residues. Trimming took off 1 base at V and 3 bases at J, with 7 bases between the two ends. CDR3 sequence: CASSEWQFYEQYF. The CDR3 DNA follows: TGTGCCAGCAGTGAATGGCAGTTCTACGAGCAGTACTTC.

This clone is medium-sized by share. The gene calls are TRBV28 and TRBJ2-7, with a possible D match to TRBD1 (5 bases). Trimming took 7 bases from V and 4 from J, leaving 20 bases between them. Germline lookup yields CDR1 MDHEN and CDR2 SYDVKM. The CDR3 covers 15 residues. The CDR3, as DNA: TGTGCCAGCACCCTTATGTGGGGCGCAGCTTACGAGCAGTACTTC. As protein: CASTLMWGAAYEQYF.

This clone was observed a few times. The V gene is TRBV28, the J gene TRBJ1-2, with 7 bases lining up with TRBD1. Trimming took 5 bases from V and 2 from J; bases not matched to a gene: 8. This CDR3 is built from 15 residues. In germline, CDR1 is MDHEN, CDR2 SYDVKM. CDR3 in DNA: TGTGCCAGCAGTCTACAGACAGGGTCCAACTATGGCTACACCTTC. Translated: CASSLQTGSNYGYTF.

This clone was seen more than once but under ten times. The genes are TRBV7-9 and TRBJ2-7, with D possibly being TRBD2 (5 bases). V was cut by 5 bases and J by 9 bases, with 14 bases left in between. This CDR3 has 12 residues. CDR1 and CDR2 from the germline V gene are SEHNR and FQNEAQ (reference sequence). The CDR3 coding sequence is TGTGCCAGCAGCCCCCCCTGGGGAGTGCAGTACTTC. Protein sequence: CASSPPWGVQYF.